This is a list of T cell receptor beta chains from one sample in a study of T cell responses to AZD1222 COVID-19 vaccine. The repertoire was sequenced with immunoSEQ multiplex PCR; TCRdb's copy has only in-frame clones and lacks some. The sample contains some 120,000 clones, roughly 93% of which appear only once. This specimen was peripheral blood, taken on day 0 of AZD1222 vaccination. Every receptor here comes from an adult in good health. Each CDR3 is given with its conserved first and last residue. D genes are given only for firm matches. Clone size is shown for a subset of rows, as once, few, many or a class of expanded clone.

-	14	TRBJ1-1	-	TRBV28	CASSFARGDTEAFF	TGTGCCAGCAGTTTCGCCCGAGGGGACACTGAAGCTTTCTTT
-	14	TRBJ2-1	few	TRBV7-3	CASSPPGPMSEQFF	TGTGCCAGCAGCCCTCCGGGACCTATGAGTGAGCAGTTCTTC
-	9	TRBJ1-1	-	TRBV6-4	CAWTSRAFF	TGTGCCTGGACCTCCAGGGCTTTCTTT
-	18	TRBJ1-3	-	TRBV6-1	CASSGTYGSGTYGNTIYF	TGTGCCAGCAGTGGAACCTACGGGTCCGGCACATATGGAAACACCATATATTTT
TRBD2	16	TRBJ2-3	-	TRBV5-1	CASSLASGTSTDTQYF	TGCGCCAGCAGCCTAGCTAGCGGGACTAGCACAGATACGCAGTATTTT
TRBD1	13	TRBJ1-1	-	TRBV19	CASSRQGFAEAFF	TGTGCCAGTAGCCGACAGGGGTTTGCTGAAGCTTTCTTT
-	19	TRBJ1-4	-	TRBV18	CASSPVNLGPGATNEKLFF	TGTGCCAGCTCACCCGTTAACCTGGGCCCGGGCGCAACTAATGAAAAACTGTTTTTT
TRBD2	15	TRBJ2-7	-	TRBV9	CASSVSGMASYEQYF	TGTGCCAGCAGCGTAAGCGGGATGGCCTCCTACGAGCAGTACTTC
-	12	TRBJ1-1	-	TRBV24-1	CATSRRAGEAFF	TGTGCCACCAGTCGACGGGCAGGAGAAGCTTTCTTT
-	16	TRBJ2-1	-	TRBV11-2	CASRPELGRAVVGQFF	TGTGCCAGCAGACCAGAGTTGGGACGTGCGGTGGTAGGGCAGTTCTTC
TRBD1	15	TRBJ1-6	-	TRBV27	CASSPGTAYNSPLHF	TGTGCCAGCAGTCCGGGGACAGCTTATAATTCACCCCTCCACTTT
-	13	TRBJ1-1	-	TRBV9	CASSVGPQGLAFF	TGTGCCAGCAGCGTAGGTCCCCAGGGATTGGCTTTCTTT
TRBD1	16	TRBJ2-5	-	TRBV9	CASSVIPGGFQETQYF	TGTGCCAGCAGCGTAATCCCAGGGGGCTTCCAAGAGACCCAGTACTTC
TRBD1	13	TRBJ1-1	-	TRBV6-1	CASSESRGTEAFF	TGTGCCAGCAGTGAATCCAGGGGGACTGAAGCTTTCTTT
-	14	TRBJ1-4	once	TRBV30	CAWSAGTVNEKLFF	TGTGCCTGGAGTGCCGGGACGGTGAATGAAAAACTGTTTTTT
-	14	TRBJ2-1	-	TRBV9	CASSEGNSYNEQFF	TGTGCCAGCAGCGAGGGGAATTCCTACAATGAGCAGTTCTTC
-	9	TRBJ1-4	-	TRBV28	CAVGEKLFF	TGTGCTGTGGGGGAAAAACTGTTTTTT
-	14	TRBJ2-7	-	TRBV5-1	CASSYRDGAYEQYF	TGCGCCAGCAGCTATAGGGACGGAGCCTACGAGCAGTACTTC
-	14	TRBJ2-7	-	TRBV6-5	CASTQGGGSYEQYF	TGTGCCAGCACCCAAGGTGGCGGTTCCTACGAGCAGTACTTC
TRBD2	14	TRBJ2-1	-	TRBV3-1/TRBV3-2	CASSQGGSPNEQFF	TGTGCCAGCAGCCAAGGCGGGAGCCCTAATGAGCAGTTCTTC
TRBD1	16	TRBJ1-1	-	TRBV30	CAWSVLRQGGTTEAFF	TGTGCCTGGAGTGTACTGCGACAGGGAGGAACCACTGAAGCTTTCTTT
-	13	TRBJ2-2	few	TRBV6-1	CASSDRETGELFF	TGTGCCAGCAGTGACAGGGAAACCGGGGAGCTGTTTTTT
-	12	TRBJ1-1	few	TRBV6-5	CASSFPNTEAFF	TGTGCCAGCAGTTTCCCGAACACTGAAGCTTTCTTT
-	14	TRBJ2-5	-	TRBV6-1	CASSEGGDIETQYF	TGTGCCAGCAGTGAAGGTGGAGACATAGAGACCCAGTACTTC
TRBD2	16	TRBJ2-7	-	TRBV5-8	CASSLDGGDYSYEQYF	TGTGCCAGCAGCTTGGACGGTGGGGACTACTCCTACGAGCAGTACTTC
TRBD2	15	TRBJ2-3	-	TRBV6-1	CASSELAGGVDTQYF	TGTGCCAGCAGTGAACTAGCGGGAGGGGTAGATACGCAGTATTTT
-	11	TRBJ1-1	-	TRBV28	CASITGTEAFF	TGTGCCAGTATTACAGGGACTGAAGCTTTCTTT
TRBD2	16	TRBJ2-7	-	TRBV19	CASKWREGRRQAEQYF	TGTGCCAGTAAGTGGCGGGAGGGCCGCCGTCAGGCCGAGCAGTACTTC
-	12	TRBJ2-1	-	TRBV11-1	CASRGVRNEQFF	TGTGCCAGCAGAGGAGTGCGGAATGAGCAGTTCTTC
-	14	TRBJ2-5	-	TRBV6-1	CASSESLTQETQYF	TGTGCCAGCAGTGAATCGTTGACCCAAGAGACCCAGTACTTC
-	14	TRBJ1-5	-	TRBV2	CASSDSLGNQPQHF	TGTGCCAGCAGTGACTCCCTGGGGAATCAGCCCCAGCATTTT
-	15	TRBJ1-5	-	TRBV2	CASSSGGYGNQPQHF	TGTGCCAGCAGTAGCGGTGGGTATGGCAATCAGCCCCAGCATTTT
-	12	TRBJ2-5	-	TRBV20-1	CSASRRGETQYF	TGCAGTGCTAGTCGTAGAGGGGAGACCCAGTACTTC
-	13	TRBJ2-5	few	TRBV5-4	CASSLERGETQYF	TGTGCCAGCAGCTTGGAGAGGGGAGAGACCCAGTACTTC
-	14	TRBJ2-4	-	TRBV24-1	CATSDTGAKNIQYF	TGTGCCACCAGTGATACAGGGGCCAAAAACATTCAGTACTTC
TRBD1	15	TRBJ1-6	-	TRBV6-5	CASSYGDRGKSPLHF	TGTGCCAGCAGTTACGGGGACAGGGGAAAATCACCCCTCCACTTT
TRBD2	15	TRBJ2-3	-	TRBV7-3	CASSQGGGRTDTQYF	TGTGCCAGCAGCCAAGGTGGCGGGAGGACAGATACGCAGTATTTT
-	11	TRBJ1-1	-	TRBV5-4	CASHMNTEAFF	TGTGCCAGCCATATGAACACTGAAGCTTTCTTT
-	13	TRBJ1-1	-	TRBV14	CASSQGQVTVAFF	TGTGCCAGCAGCCAAGGGCAAGTTACGGTGGCTTTCTTT
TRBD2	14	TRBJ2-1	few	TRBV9	CASSILAGGREQFF	TGTGCCAGCAGCATACTAGCGGGAGGGCGTGAGCAGTTCTTC
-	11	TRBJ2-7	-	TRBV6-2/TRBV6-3	CASSPHYEQYF	TGTGCCAGCAGTCCACACTACGAGCAGTACTTC
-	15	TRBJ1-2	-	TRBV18	CASSPLTISNYGYTF	TGTGCCAGCTCACCATTGACGATCTCTAACTATGGCTACACCTTC
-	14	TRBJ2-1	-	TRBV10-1	CASSPGISYNEQFF	TGCGCCAGCAGCCCAGGGATCTCCTACAATGAGCAGTTCTTC
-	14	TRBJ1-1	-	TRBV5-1	CASSLTGSNTEAFF	TGCGCCAGCAGCTTGACAGGGTCTAACACTGAAGCTTTCTTT
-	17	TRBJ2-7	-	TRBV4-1	CASSQMPPGRDLLEQYF	TGCGCCAGCAGCCAAATGCCGCCGGGGCGGGATCTACTCGAGCAGTACTTC
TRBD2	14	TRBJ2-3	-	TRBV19	CASRVGRAANTQYF	TGTGCCAGTAGGGTCGGGAGGGCCGCGAATACGCAGTATTTT
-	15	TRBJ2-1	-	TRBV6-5	CASSPRTGYYNEQFF	TGTGCCAGCAGCCCCCGTACAGGGTACTACAATGAGCAGTTCTTC
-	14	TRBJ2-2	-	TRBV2	CASTVGRDTGELFF	TGTGCCAGCACTGTAGGGCGGGACACCGGGGAGCTGTTTTTT
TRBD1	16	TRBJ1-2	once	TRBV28	CASTGTGFLWDYGYTF	TGTGCCAGCACCGGGACAGGTTTTCTTTGGGACTATGGCTACACCTTC
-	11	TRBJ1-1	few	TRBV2	CARGWETEAFF	TGTGCCAGGGGGTGGGAAACTGAAGCTTTCTTT
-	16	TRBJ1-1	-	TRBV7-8	CASSHNIGGRNTEAFF	TGTGCCAGCAGCCACAACATCGGGGGGAGGAACACTGAAGCTTTCTTT
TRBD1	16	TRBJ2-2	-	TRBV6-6	CASNDSGGRNTGELFF	TGTGCCAGCAACGACTCAGGGGGCAGGAACACCGGGGAGCTGTTTTTT
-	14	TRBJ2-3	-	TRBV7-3	CASSLSGSTDTQYF	TGTGCCAGCAGCTTAAGCGGGAGCACAGATACGCAGTATTTT
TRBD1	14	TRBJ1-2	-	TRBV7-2	CASSTYRGGWGYTF	TGTGCCAGCAGCACCTACAGGGGAGGCTGGGGCTACACCTTC
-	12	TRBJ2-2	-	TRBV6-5	CASSRGIGELFF	TGTGCCAGCAGTAGAGGGATCGGGGAGCTGTTTTTT
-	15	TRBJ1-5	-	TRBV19	CASSIDREGVQPQHF	TGTGCCAGTAGTATAGATCGGGAGGGTGTGCAGCCCCAGCATTTT
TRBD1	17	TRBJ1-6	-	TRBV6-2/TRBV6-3	CASSTRTGGASSSPLHF	TGTGCCAGCAGTACCCGGACAGGGGGCGCATCGAGTTCACCCCTCCACTTT
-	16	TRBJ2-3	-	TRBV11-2	CASSTRGGIGTDTQYF	TGTGCCAGTAGCACCCGCGGAGGGATTGGGACAGATACGCAGTATTTT
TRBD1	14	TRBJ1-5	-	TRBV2	CASSPDRDHQPQHF	TGTGCCAGCAGTCCCGACAGGGACCATCAGCCCCAGCATTTT
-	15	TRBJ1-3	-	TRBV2	CASREVRLVGNTIYF	TGTGCCAGCAGGGAAGTAAGGCTGGTAGGAAACACCATATATTTT